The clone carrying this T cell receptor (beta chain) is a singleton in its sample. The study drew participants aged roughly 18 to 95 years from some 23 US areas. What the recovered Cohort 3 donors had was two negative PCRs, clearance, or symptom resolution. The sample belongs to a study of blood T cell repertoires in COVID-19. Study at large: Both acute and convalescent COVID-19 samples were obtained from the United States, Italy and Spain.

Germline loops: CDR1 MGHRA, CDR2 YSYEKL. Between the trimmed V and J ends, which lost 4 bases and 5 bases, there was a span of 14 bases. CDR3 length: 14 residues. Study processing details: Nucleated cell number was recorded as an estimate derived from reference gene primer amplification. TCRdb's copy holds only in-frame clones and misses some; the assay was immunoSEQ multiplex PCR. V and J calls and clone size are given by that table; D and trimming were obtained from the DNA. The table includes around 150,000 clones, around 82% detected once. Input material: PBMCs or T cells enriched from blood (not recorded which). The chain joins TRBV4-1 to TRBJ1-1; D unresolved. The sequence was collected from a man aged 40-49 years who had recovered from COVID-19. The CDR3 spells CASSLHPTSTEAFF. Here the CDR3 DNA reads TGCGCCAGCAGCCTCCACCCCACTTCAACTGAAGCTTTCTTT.